The 24 T cell receptor beta chains given below trace back to one sample, sequenced in a study of cytomegalovirus exposure and HLA in healthy donors. PCR employed 60 Vbeta and 13 Jbeta primers. Libraries were prepared by immunoSEQ multiplex PCR; TCRdb keeps only in-frame clonotypes and omits some of them. The sample shows approximately 100,000 clones, 9.4% of them seen only once. What was sequenced was PBMCs. Receptors originate from a man aged 45-60 years in good health and CMV-seropositive.

The table lists this clone with a few counts. This rearrangement joins TRBV30 to TRBJ2-5, with TRBD1 identical over 8 bases. The germline gives CDR1 GTSNPN, CDR2 SVGIG (reference sequence). Trimming took 5 bases from V and 1 from J; bases not matched to a gene: 3. The CDR3 totals 13 residues. In DNA, the CDR3 is TGTGCCTGGGGGACAGGAATCCAAGAGACCCAGTACTTC. It specifies CAWGTGIQETQYF.

This clone was observed a handful of times. V and J are TRBV11-3 and TRBJ2-1; tentative D call: TRBD1 (5 bases). The CDR3 has 15 residues. V dropped 5 bases and J dropped 0 bases, with 11 bases sitting between them. Per germline, CDR1 SGHNT and CDR2 YENEEA. This CDR3 reads CASSLGQISYNEQFF. CDR3 nucleotides: TGTGCCAGCAGCCTCGGACAAATCTCCTACAATGAGCAGTTCTTC.

This clone was observed a few times. The rearrangement joins TRBV27 to TRBJ2-7; tentatively, D is TRBD2 (6 bases). Germline values: CDR1 MNHEY, CDR2 SMNVEV (reference sequence). Trimming removed 7 bases from V and 5 bases from J, with 15 bases in between. The CDR3 totals 13 residues. CDR3 sequence reads: CASKREVTDEQYF. The DNA for the CDR3 is TGTGCCAGCAAAAGGGAGGTAACTGACGAGCAGTACTTC.

This clone turned up a few times. The rearrangement uses TRBV6-4 and TRBJ2-7; the match to TRBD2 covers 10 bases. V lost 5 bases and J lost 0; bases outside the gene matches: 7. The CDR3 is made up of 16 amino acids. The germline V gene has CDR1 MRHNA and CDR2 SNTAGT. CDR3 DNA: TGTGCCAGCAGTTCTTCCGGGACTAGCGTCTCCTACGAGCAGTACTTC. It yields the protein CASSSSGTSVSYEQYF.

The V and J genes are TRBV12-5 and TRBJ1-1; D is unresolved. CDR1 is LGHNT, CDR2 FRNRAP, per germline. The CDR3 totals 11 residues. V was cut by 3 bases and J by 5 bases, with 4 bases left in between. In DNA form, the CDR3 reads TGTGCTAGTGGTTTCAGGACTGAAGCTTTCTTT. Translating gives CASGFRTEAFF. The variable domain in full, with the rest retrieved from reference TRBV12-5 and TRBJ1-1, is DARVTQTPRHKVTEMGQEVTMRCQPILGHNTVFWYRQTMMQGLELLAYFRNRAPLDDSGMPKDRFSAEMPDATLATLKIQPSEPRDSAVYFCASGFRTEAFFGQGTRLTVV.

This clone has a handful of counts. The chain links TRBV7-2 to TRBJ2-2; 9 positions match TRBD1. In germline, CDR1 is SGHTA, CDR2 FQGNSA. V was pared by 6 bases and J by 4 bases, with 6 bases of the junction left unmatched. This CDR3 region has 15 residues. CDR3 nucleotides: TGTGCCAGCAGGACCGGGACAGGGAGCACCGGGGAGCTGTTTTTT. This translates into CASRTGTGSTGELFF.

This clone was seen a handful of times. The V call is TRBV10-3, the J call TRBJ2-7; D may be TRBD2 (5 bases). The CDR3 length is 12 residues. V lost 11 bases, J lost 2 bases, and 13 bases lay in between. Germline CDR1 reads ENHRY; CDR2 reads SYGVKD. Here the CDR3 DNA reads TGTGCCTCCCGCGGGTCAACCTACGAGCAGTACTTC. Translated, it gives CASRGSTYEQYF.

The chain couples TRBV4-1 to TRBJ2-5, with TRBD2 matching 15 bases. The CDR3 has 18 residues. Germline V gene lookup returns CDR1 MGHRA and CDR2 YSYEKL. J was trimmed by 4 bases and V by 1 base; bases with no gene match: 7. The CDR3 here is CASSQGGLAGGLRETQYF. CDR3 DNA: TGCGCCAGCAGCCAAGGGGGACTAGCGGGAGGATTGAGAGAGACCCAGTACTTC.

This clone has more than one count but fewer than ten. The J gene is TRBJ2-1, the V gene TRBV18; 11 bases fit TRBD2. The J segment lost 6 bases and the V segment lost 5 bases, leaving 6 bases of the junction unmatched. This CDR3 spans 15 amino acids. Per germline, CDR1 KGHSH and CDR2 LQKENI. CDR3 amino acids: CASSYAGTSGNEQFF. In nucleotides, the CDR3 is TGTGCCAGCTCATACGCCGGGACTAGCGGCAATGAGCAGTTCTTC.

Only a few counts were recorded for this clone. The chain carries TRBV19 and TRBJ2-7, with 13 bases that match TRBD2. V gave up 6 bases and J gave up 1 base; unmatched junction bases: 9. This CDR3 has 17 amino acids. CDR1 is LNHDA and CDR2 is SQIVND in the germline V gene (reference sequence). CDR3 bases: TGTGCCAGTAGCTTAGGACTAGCGGGAGAGGGTTCCTACGAGCAGTACTTC. Translated, it gives CASSLGLAGEGSYEQYF.

This sequence joins TRBV7-3 and TRBJ2-1; D remains ambiguous. Germline V lookup: CDR1 SGHTA, CDR2 FQGTGA. The CDR3 consists of 15 residues. V dropped 5 bases and J dropped 4 bases, with 15 bases sitting between them. CDR3 in amino acids: CASSKAEEPYNEQFF. DNA of the CDR3: TGTGCCAGCAGCAAGGCAGAGGAGCCGTACAATGAGCAGTTCTTC.

This clone was detected a few times. The gene calls are TRBV29-1 and TRBJ1-4; maybe TRBD1 (5 bases). Trimming stripped 7 bases from V and 6 bases from J, with 15 bases between. The CDR3 runs to 13 residues. In germline, CDR1 is SQVTM, CDR2 ANQGSEA. DNA of the CDR3: TGCAGCGGGGGGGGAGGGACGGATGAAAAACTGTTTTTT. Translation: CSGGGGTDEKLFF.

This rearrangement joins TRBV7-9 to TRBJ2-1, with 8 bases matching TRBD2. Unmatched junction bases numbered 7, after V lost 5 bases and J lost 7 bases. CDR3 length: 14 amino acids. Germline CDR1 reads SEHNR; CDR2 reads FQNEAQ (reference sequence). The CDR3 protein is CASSPTGTSNEQFF. The CDR3 DNA reads TGTGCCAGCAGCCCTACCGGGACTAGTAATGAGCAGTTCTTC. Full variable domain (remainder filled in from reference TRBV7-9 and TRBJ2-1): DTGVSQNPRHKITKRGQNVTFRCDPISEHNRLYWYRQTLGQGPEFLTYFQNEAQLEKSRLLSDRFSAERPKGSFSTLEIQRTEQGDSAMYLCASSPTGTSNEQFFGPGTRLTVL.

This clone was counted a few times. The chain joins TRBV6-5 to TRBJ1-2; D is perhaps TRBD1 (6 bases). CDR3 length equals 13 residues. Germline CDR1 is MNHEY and CDR2 is SVGAGI. V dropped 5 bases and J dropped 7 bases, with 14 bases sitting between them. The CDR3 DNA follows: TGTGCCAGCAGTGAAGGGGGGGGTGGTGGCTACACCTTC. This sequence encodes CASSEGGGGGYTF.

The V call is TRBV6-5, the J call TRBJ2-7; TRBD1 is a possible D gene (6 bases). The CDR3 is made up of 11 amino acids. V lost 7 bases and J lost 7, with 11 bases in between. The germline V gene encodes CDR1 MNHEY and CDR2 SVGAGI. The CDR3 is CASTRQGEQYF. DNA for the CDR3: TGTGCCAGCACACGCCAGGGGGAGCAGTACTTC.

J is TRBJ1-5 and V is TRBV7-9; tentatively, D is TRBD1 (5 bases). CDR3 length: 14 residues. V was shortened by 7 bases and J by 0 bases, with 10 bases between the two germline ends. CDR1 and CDR2 from the germline V gene are SEHNR and FQNEAQ (reference sequence). CDR3 sequence: CASTWGNSNQPQHF. The CDR3 DNA reads as TGTGCCAGCACCTGGGGCAATAGCAATCAGCCCCAGCATTTT.

This clone occurred a few times. CDR3 amino acids: CASSQDIPTSSWGGTQYF. In nucleotides, the CDR3 is TGCGCCAGCAGCCAGGATATACCTACTAGCTCCTGGGGGGGGACCCAGTACTTC. The rearrangement links TRBV4-3 to TRBJ2-5, with 7 nucleotides matching TRBD2. From germline, CDR1 is LGHNA and CDR2 YSLEER. This CDR3 has 18 residues. J lost 7 bases, V lost 3 bases, and 20 bases had no gene match.

The chain carries TRBV9 and TRBJ2-2, with a possible D match to TRBD1 (5 bases). Germline loops: CDR1 SGDLS, CDR2 YYNGEE. The V end was cut by 6 bases, the J end by 0 bases, with 12 bases between. The CDR3 consists of 15 residues. For the CDR3, the DNA is TGTGCCAGCAAAGGACCAGGGTCGAACACCGGGGAGCTGTTTTTT. Translation gives CASKGPGSNTGELFF.

This clone was seen a handful of times. Written as DNA, the CDR3 is TGTGCCAGCAGTTTATGGCAGGGACAGGGGCTGTTTTTT. It codes for CASSLWQGQGLFF. This rearrangement joins TRBV28 to TRBJ1-4; 10 bases map to TRBD1. Germline lookup yields CDR1 MDHEN and CDR2 SYDVKM. The CDR3 loop spans 13 amino acids. V dropped 0 bases and J dropped 14; count of bases not matched to a gene: 3.

The sample holds a few counts of this clone. Other DNA sequences from this sample encode an identical CDR3 as well. The chain couples TRBV6-5 to TRBJ2-7, with 13 bases aligning to TRBD2. V was clipped by 6 bases and J by 4 bases; unmatched bases: 3. Germline values: CDR1 MNHEY, CDR2 SVGAGI. The CDR3 consists of 14 residues. The CDR3 sequence: CASSRTSGSYEQYF. CDR3 DNA: TGTGCCAGCAGCCGGACTAGCGGGAGTTACGAGCAGTACTTC.

In its sample, this clone was seen a few times. The chain couples TRBV5-1 to TRBJ1-2; TRBD1 aligns across 7 bases. The CDR3 runs 16 residues. Losses at the gene ends were 0 bases for V and 6 bases for J; bases not matched to a gene: 11. Per the germline V gene, CDR1 is SGHRS and CDR2 is YFSETQ. The CDR3 bases are TGCGCCAGCAGCTTGGGACAGGGTCTAAAGGACGATGGCTACACCTTC. This translates into CASSLGQGLKDDGYTF.

V and J are TRBV28 and TRBJ1-2; 9 nucleotides line up with TRBD1. Germline assignment: CDR1 MDHEN and CDR2 SYDVKM. The CDR3 runs to 14 residues. Trimming cost V 5 bases and J 12 bases; bases outside gene matches: 13. The CDR3 bases are TGTGCCAGCAGTCTAAGACAGGGGGTCTCGCTAGACACCTTC. It codes for CASSLRQGVSLDTF.

This clone was picked up a small number of times. The genes are TRBV19 and TRBJ1-5, with D unclear. Germline V CDR1 and CDR2: LNHDA, SQIVND (reference sequence). V gave up 3 bases and J gave up 6 bases, with 6 bases separating them. The CDR3 sequence is 12 residues long. The CDR3 region has the DNA TGTGCCAGTAGTATCGGTGTTCAGCCCCAGCATTTT. Its protein is CASSIGVQPQHF. The variable domain in full, with the rest retrieved from reference TRBV19 and TRBJ1-5, is DGGITQSPKYLFRKEGQNVTLSCEQNLNHDAMYWYRQDPGQGLRLIYYSQIVNDFQKGDIAEGYSVSREKKESFPLTVTSAQKNPTAFYLCASSIGVQPQHFGDGTRLSIL.

This clone was detected only a few times. The J gene is TRBJ2-1, the V gene TRBV11-2; 7 bases fit TRBD2. The V gene end was trimmed by 5 bases and the J gene end by 5 bases; junction bases not matched to a gene: 9. CDR3 size: 15 residues. CDR1 is SGHAT, CDR2 FQNNGV, per germline. The CDR3 DNA reads TGTGCCAGCAGCGCGGGAGCTCGTCTCAACAATGAGCAGTTCTTC. It specifies CASSAGARLNNEQFF.